The 11 T cell receptor beta chains given below trace back to one sample, sequenced in a study of blood T cell repertoires in COVID-19. The data were produced by immunoSEQ multiplex PCR, yet TCRdb's version contains in-frame clones alone and is incomplete. Seen here are tens of thousands of clones, 65% to 85% observed once, and the top ten hold around 11%. Specimen: peripheral blood. These receptors were taken from a man aged 70-80 years with acute or convalescent COVID-19.

This clone was seen a few times. The gene calls are TRBV19 and TRBJ2-3, with TRBD1 matching over 9 bases. The CDR3 has 16 amino acids. Germline-derived CDR1 and CDR2 are LNHDA and SQIVND (reference sequence). V lost 2 bases and J lost 4; bases outside the gene matches: 7. CDR3 nucleotides: TGTGCCAGTAGTATATATACAGGGGGCAGGGCAGATACGCAGTATTTT. Translation: CASSIYTGGRADTQYF.

The chain carries TRBV24-1 and TRBJ2-1; 10 positions agree with TRBD2. CDR1 is KGHDR, CDR2 SFDVKD, per germline. V lost 9 bases and J lost 1; bases outside the gene matches: 5. The CDR3 covers 15 residues. The CDR3, as DNA: TGTGCCACCTCCGGACTAGCGGCATCCTACAATGAGCAGTTCTTC. Translating gives CATSGLAASYNEQFF.

The V call is TRBV14, the J call TRBJ1-1; D is undetermined. This CDR3 is built from 13 residues. Trimming left V 0 bases short and J 5 bases short, with 7 bases between. Germline CDR1 and CDR2: SGHDN and FVKESK. Here the CDR3 DNA reads TGTGCCAGCAGCCAAGACATCGGTACTGAAGCTTTCTTT. Encoded protein: CASSQDIGTEAFF.

This chain uses TRBV5-4 with TRBJ2-1, with D possibly being TRBD1 (6 bases). Germline CDR1 and CDR2: SGHNT and YYREEE (reference sequence). Between the trimmed V and J ends, which lost 2 bases and 4 bases, there was a span of 7 bases. The CDR3 runs 13 residues. For the CDR3, the DNA is TGTGCCAGCAGCTTTGACAGGTACAATGAGCAGTTCTTC. Amino acids: CASSFDRYNEQFF.

The chain couples TRBV11-2 to TRBJ2-3; tentatively, D is TRBD1 (6 bases). The CDR3 spans 14 residues. In germline, CDR1 is SGHAT, CDR2 FQNNGV. V dropped 5 bases and J dropped 2 bases, with 11 bases sitting between them. CDR3 DNA: TGTGCCAGCAGCCCGGGACATTCCACAGATACGCAGTATTTT. It specifies CASSPGHSTDTQYF.

The table lists this clone with a few counts. The chain recombines TRBV29-1 with TRBJ1-4; D possibly corresponds to TRBD1 (6 bases). This CDR3 comprises 13 residues. Trimming cost V 4 bases and J 5 bases, with 11 bases left between them. The germline V gene has CDR1 SQVTM and CDR2 ANQGSEA. CDR3 bases: TGCAGCGTTGGGGGGCTTAACAATGAAAAACTGTTTTTT. It specifies CSVGGLNNEKLFF. Together with reference TRBV29-1 and TRBJ1-4, the CDR3 gives the full variable domain: SAVISQKPSRDICQRGTSLTIQCQVDSQVTMMFWYRQQPGQSLTLIATANQGSEATYESGFVIDKFPISRPNLTFSTLTVSNMSPEDSSIYLCSVGGLNNEKLFFGSGTQLSVL.

V and J are TRBV9 and TRBJ2-2; TRBD2 agrees at 10 bases. Germline-derived CDR1 and CDR2 are SGDLS and YYNGEE. The V and J ends lost 1 base and 2 bases, in that order; junction bases with no gene match: 14. The CDR3 has 20 residues. The CDR3 spells CASSVRPSGGPITNTGELFF. CDR3 bases: TGTGCCAGCAGCGTACGCCCTAGCGGGGGCCCCATCACAAACACCGGGGAGCTGTTTTTT.

This chain uses TRBV2 with TRBJ2-1, with 13 positions matching TRBD2. CDR3 length: 15 residues. CDR1 and CDR2 (germline): SNHLY, FYNNEI. V was clipped by 6 bases and J by 5 bases; unmatched bases: 4. The CDR3 region has the DNA TGTGCCAGCAGGCCGGGACTAGCGGGGAACAATGAGCAGTTCTTC. This encodes CASRPGLAGNNEQFF. Filled out from reference TRBV2 and TRBJ2-1, the complete variable domain reads EPEVTQTPSHQVTQMGQEVILRCVPISNHLYFYWYRQILGQKVEFLVSFYNNEISEKSEIFDDQFSVERPDGSNFTLKIRSTKLEDSAMYFCASRPGLAGNNEQFFGPGTRLTVL.

Here the CDR3 reads CASSVTSGGQETQYF. CDR3 DNA sequence: TGTGCCAGCAGTGTCACTAGCGGGGGACAAGAGACCCAGTACTTC. The chain is built from TRBV2 and TRBJ2-5, with 11 bases lining up with TRBD2. The V gene end was trimmed by 4 bases and the J gene end by 2 bases; junction bases not matched to a gene: 3. Germline V CDR1 and CDR2: SNHLY, FYNNEI. The CDR3 runs to 15 residues.

The chain joins TRBV20-1 to TRBJ1-5; D remains unclear. Germline V lookup: CDR1 DFQATT, CDR2 SNEGSKA (reference sequence). The CDR3 contains 11 residues. Trimming took 5 bases from V and 4 from J, leaving 6 bases between them. CDR3: CSAEGNQPQHF. CDR3 bases: TGCAGTGCTGAGGGTAATCAGCCCCAGCATTTT.

V gene TRBV11-2 combines with J gene TRBJ2-7; TRBD1 matches at 8 bases. Germline V gene data show CDR1 as SGHAT and CDR2 as FQNNGV. The junction had 7 bases not matched to a gene; V was cut back by 6 bases and J by 3 bases. The CDR3 totals 14 residues. The CDR3 sequence: CASSPDRGYYEQYF. CDR3 in DNA: TGTGCCAGCAGTCCCGACAGGGGATACTACGAGCAGTACTTC.